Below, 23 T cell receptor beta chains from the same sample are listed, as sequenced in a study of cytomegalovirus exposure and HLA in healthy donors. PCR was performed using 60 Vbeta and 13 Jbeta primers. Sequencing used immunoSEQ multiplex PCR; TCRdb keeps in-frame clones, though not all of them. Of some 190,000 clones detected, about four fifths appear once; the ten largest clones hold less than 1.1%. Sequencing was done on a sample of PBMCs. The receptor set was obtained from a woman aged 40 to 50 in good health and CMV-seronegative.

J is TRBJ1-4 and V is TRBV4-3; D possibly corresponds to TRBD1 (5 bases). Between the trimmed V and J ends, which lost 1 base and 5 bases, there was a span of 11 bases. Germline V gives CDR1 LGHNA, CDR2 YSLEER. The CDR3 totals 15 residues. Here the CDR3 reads CASSQVWGLNEKLFF. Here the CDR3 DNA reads TGCGCCAGCAGCCAAGTGTGGGGACTCAATGAAAAACTGTTTTTT.

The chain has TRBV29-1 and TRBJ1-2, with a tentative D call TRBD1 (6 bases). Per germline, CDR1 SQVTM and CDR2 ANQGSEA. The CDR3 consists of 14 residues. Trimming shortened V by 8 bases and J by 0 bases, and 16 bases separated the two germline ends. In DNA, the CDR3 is TGCAGCTTGAGACAGGAATCAGCTAACTATGGCTACACCTTC. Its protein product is CSLRQESANYGYTF. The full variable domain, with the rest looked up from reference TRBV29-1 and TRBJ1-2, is SAVISQKPSRDICQRGTSLTIQCQVDSQVTMMFWYRQQPGQSLTLIATANQGSEATYESGFVIDKFPISRPNLTFSTLTVSNMSPEDSSIYLCSLRQESANYGYTFGSGTRLTVV.

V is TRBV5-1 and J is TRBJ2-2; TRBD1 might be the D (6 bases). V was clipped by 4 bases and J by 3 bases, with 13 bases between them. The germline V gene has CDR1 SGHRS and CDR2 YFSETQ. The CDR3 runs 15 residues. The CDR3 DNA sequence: TGCGCCAGCAGCATAACAGGGTATGACACCGGGGAGCTGTTTTTT. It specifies CASSITGYDTGELFF.

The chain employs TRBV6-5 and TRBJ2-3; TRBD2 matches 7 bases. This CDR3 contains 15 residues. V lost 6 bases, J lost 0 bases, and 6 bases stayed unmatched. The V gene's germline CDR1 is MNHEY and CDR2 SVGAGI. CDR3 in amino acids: CASSATSSSTDTQYF. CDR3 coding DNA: TGTGCCAGCAGCGCGACTAGCAGTAGCACAGATACGCAGTATTTT.

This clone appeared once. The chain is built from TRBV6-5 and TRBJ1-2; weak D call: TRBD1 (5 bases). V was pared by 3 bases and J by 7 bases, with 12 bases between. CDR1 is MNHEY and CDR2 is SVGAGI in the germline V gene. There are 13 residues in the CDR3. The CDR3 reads CASSYNVGGGYTF. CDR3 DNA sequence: TGTGCCAGCAGTTATAATGTCGGGGGTGGCTACACCTTC.

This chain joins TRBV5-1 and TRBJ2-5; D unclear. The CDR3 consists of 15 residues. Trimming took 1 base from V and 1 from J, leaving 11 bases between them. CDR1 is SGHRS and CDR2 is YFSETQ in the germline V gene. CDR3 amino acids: CASSLSPYFQETQYF. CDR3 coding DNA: TGCGCCAGCAGCTTGAGCCCATATTTCCAAGAGACCCAGTACTTC.

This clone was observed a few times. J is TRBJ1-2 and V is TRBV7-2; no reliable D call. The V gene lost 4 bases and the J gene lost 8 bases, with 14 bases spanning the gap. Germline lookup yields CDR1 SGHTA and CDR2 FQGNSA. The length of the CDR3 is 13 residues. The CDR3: CASSSLLAGGYTF. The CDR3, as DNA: TGTGCCAGCAGCTCACTACTAGCGGGGGGCTACACCTTC.

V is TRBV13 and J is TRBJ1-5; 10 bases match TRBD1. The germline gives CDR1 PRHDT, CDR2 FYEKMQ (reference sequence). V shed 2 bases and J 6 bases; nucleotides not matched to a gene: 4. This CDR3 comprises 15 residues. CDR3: CASSLRGQGSQPQHF. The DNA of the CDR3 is TGTGCCAGCAGCTTAAGGGGACAGGGGAGTCAGCCCCAGCATTTT.

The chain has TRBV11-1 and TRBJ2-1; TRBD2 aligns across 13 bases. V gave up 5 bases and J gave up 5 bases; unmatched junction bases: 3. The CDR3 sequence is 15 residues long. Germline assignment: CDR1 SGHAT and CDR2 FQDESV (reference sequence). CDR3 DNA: TGTGCCAGCAGCCCCGGACTAGCGGGAGACAATGAGCAGTTCTTC. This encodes CASSPGLAGDNEQFF. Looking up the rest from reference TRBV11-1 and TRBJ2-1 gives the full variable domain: EAEVAQSPRYKITEKSQAVAFWCDPISGHATLYWYRQILGQGPELLVQFQDESVVDDSQLPKDRFSAERLKGVDSTLKIQPAELGDSAMYLCASSPGLAGDNEQFFGPGTRLTVL.

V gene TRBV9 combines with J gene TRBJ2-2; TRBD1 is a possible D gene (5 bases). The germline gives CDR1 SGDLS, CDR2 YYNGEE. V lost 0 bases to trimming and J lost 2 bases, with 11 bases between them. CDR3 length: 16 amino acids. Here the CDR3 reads CASSVGSGFNTGELFF. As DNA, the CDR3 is TGTGCCAGCAGCGTAGGATCAGGGTTTAACACCGGGGAGCTGTTTTTT. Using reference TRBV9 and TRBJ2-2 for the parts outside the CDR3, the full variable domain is DSGVTQTPKHLITATGQRVTLRCSPRSGDLSVYWYQQSLDQGLQFLIQYYNGEERAKGNILERFSAQQFPDLHSELNLSSLELGDSALYFCASSVGSGFNTGELFFGEGSRLTVL.

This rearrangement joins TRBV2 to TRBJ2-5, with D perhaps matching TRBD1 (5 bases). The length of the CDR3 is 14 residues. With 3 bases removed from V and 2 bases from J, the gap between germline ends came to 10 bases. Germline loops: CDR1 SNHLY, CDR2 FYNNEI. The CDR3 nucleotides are TGTGCCAGCAGTGAGAGGCCAGGGCAAGAGACCCAGTACTTC. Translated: CASSERPGQETQYF.

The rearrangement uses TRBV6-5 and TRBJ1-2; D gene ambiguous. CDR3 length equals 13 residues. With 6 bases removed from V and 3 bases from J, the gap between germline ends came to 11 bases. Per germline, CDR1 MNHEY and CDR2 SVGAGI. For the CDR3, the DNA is TGTGCCAGCAGCCGCGGTTGGGACTATGGCTACACCTTC. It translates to CASSRGWDYGYTF.

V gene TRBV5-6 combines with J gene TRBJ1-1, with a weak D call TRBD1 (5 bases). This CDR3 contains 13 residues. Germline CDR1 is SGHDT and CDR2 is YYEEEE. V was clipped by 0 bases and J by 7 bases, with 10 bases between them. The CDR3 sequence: CASSLEAGFEAFF. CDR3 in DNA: TGTGCCAGCAGCTTGGAGGCAGGGTTTGAAGCTTTCTTT.

CDR3 in amino acids: CASSSGWGDLYGYTF. The CDR3 DNA is TGTGCCAGCAGCTCTGGTTGGGGGGACCTCTATGGCTACACCTTC. The chain has TRBV21-1 and TRBJ1-2. TRBV21-1 constitutes a pseudogene. This CDR3 spans 15 amino acids.

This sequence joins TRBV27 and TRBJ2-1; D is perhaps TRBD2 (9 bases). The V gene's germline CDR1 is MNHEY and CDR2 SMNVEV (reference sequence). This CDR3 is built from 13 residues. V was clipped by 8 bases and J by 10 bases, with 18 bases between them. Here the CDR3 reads CASWSGRTGEQFF. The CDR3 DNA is TGTGCCAGCTGGAGCGGGAGGACAGGGGAGCAGTTCTTC.

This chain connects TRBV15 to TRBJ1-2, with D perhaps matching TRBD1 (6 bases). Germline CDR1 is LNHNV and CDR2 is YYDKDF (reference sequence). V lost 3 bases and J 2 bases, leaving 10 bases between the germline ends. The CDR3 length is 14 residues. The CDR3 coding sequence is TGTGCCACCAGCAGGACAACAGGGAACTATGGCTACACCTTC. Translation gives CATSRTTGNYGYTF.

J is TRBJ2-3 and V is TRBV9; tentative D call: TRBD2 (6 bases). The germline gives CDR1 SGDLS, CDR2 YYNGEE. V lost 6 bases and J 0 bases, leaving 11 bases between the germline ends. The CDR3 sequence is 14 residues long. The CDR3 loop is CASTREPSTDTQYF. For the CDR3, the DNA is TGTGCCAGCACCCGGGAGCCTAGCACAGATACGCAGTATTTT. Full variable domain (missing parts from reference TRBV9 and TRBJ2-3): DSGVTQTPKHLITATGQRVTLRCSPRSGDLSVYWYQQSLDQGLQFLIQYYNGEERAKGNILERFSAQQFPDLHSELNLSSLELGDSALYFCASTREPSTDTQYFGPGTRLTVL.

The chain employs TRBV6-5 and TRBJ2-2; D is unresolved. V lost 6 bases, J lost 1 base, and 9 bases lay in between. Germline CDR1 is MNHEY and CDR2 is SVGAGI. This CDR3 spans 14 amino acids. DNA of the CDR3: TGTGCCAGCAGAAATGGCGGGAACACCGGGGAGCTGTTTTTT. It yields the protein CASRNGGNTGELFF.

The CDR3: CASSLGAGPPTDTQYF. The DNA of the CDR3 is TGCGCCAGCAGCTTGGGGGCAGGGCCTCCCACAGATACGCAGTATTTT. The rearrangement uses TRBV5-1 and TRBJ2-3; TRBD1 is a possible D gene (5 bases). CDR3 length equals 16 residues. Between the trimmed V and J ends, which lost 0 bases and 2 bases, there was a span of 13 bases. Germline-derived CDR1 and CDR2 are SGHRS and YFSETQ.

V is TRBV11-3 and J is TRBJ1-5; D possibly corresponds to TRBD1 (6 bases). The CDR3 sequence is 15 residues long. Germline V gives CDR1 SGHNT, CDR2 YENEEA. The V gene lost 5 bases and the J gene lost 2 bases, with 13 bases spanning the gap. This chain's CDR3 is CASSQQGGGNQPQHF. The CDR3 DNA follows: TGTGCCAGCAGCCAGCAAGGGGGTGGCAATCAGCCCCAGCATTTT.

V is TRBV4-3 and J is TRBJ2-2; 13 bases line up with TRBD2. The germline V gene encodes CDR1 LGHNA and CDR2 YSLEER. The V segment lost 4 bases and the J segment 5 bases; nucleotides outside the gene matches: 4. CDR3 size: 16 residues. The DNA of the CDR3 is TGCGCCAGCAGCCGAGGACTAGCGGGAGAAACCGGGGAGCTGTTTTTT. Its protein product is CASSRGLAGETGELFF.

DNA of the CDR3: TGTGCCAGCAGCATTCCGGGACAGCATAACTATGGCTACACCTTC. It translates to CASSIPGQHNYGYTF. The V call is TRBV5-4, the J call TRBJ1-2; TRBD1 matches 7 bases. Germline loops: CDR1 SGHNT, CDR2 YYREEE (reference sequence). The CDR3 runs 15 residues. Trimming took 4 bases from V and 1 from J; bases not matched to a gene: 7. The whole variable domain, remainder taken from reference TRBV5-4 and TRBJ1-2, is ETGVTQSPTHLIKTRGQQVTLRCSSQSGHNTVSWYQQALGQGPQFIFQYYREEENGRGNFPPRFSGLQFPNYSSELNVNALELDDSALYLCASSIPGQHNYGYTFGSGTRLTVV.

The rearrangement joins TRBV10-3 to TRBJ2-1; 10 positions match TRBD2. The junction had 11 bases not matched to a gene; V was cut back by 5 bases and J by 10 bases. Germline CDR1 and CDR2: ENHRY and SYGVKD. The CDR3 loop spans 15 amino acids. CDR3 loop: CAISPGLAGAPEQFF. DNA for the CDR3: TGTGCCATCAGTCCTGGTCTAGCGGGAGCACCAGAGCAGTTCTTC.